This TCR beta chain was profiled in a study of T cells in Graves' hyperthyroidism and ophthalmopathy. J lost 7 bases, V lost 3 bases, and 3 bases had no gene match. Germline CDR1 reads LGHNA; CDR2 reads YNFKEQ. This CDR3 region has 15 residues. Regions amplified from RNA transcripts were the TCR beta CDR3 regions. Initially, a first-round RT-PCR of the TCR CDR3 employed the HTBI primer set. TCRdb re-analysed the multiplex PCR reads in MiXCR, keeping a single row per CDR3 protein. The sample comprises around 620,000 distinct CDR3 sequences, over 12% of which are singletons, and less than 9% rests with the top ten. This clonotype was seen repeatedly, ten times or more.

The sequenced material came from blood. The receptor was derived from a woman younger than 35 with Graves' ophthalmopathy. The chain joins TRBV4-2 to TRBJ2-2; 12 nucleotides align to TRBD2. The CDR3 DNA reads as TGTGCCAGCAGCCAGGGACTAGCGGGTGGCGGGGAGCTGTTTTTT. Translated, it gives CASSQGLAGGGELFF.